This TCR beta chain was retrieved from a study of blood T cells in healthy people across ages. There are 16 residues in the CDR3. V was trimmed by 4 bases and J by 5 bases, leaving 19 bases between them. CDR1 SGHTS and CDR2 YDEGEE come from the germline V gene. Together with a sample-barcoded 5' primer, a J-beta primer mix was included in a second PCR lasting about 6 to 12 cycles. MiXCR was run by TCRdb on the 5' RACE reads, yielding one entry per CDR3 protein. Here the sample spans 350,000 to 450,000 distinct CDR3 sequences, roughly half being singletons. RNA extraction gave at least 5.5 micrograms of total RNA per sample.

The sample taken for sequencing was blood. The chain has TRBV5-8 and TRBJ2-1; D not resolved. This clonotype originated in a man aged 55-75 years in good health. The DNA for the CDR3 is TGTGCCAGCAGCCGCAGGTGGACGCAACTTCACAATGAGCAGTTCTTC. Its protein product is CASSRRWTQLHNEQFF. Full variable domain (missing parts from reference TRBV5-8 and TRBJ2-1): EAGVTQSPTHLIKTRGQQATLRCSPISGHTSVYWYQQALGLGLQFLLWYDEGEERNRGNFPPRFSGRQFPNYSSELNVNALELEDSALYLCASSRRWTQLHNEQFFGPGTRLTVL.